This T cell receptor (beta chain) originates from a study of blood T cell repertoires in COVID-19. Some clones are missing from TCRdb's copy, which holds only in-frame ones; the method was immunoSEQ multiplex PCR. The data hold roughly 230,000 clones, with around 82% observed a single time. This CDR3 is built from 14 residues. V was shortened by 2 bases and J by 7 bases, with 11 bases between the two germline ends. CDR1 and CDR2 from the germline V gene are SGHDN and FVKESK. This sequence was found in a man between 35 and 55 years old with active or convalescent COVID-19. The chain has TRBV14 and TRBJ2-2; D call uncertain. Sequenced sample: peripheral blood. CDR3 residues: CASSQQVLGGELFF. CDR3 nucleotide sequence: TGTGCCAGCAGCCAACAGGTTCTGGGCGGGGAGCTGTTTTTT.